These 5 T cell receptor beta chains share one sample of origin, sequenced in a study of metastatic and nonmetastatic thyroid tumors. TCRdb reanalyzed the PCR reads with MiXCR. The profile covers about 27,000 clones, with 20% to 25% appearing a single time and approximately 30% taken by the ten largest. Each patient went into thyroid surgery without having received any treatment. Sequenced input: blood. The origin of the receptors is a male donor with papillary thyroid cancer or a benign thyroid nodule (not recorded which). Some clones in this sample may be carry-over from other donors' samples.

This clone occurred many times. CDR3 residues: CASLTSGALYEQFF. The DNA for the CDR3 is TGTGCCAGCCTGACTAGCGGAGCCTTGTATGAGCAGTTCTTC. The chain joins TRBV28 to TRBJ2-1; 9 bases agree with TRBD2. J gave up 8 bases and V 8 bases, and 10 bases lay outside the gene matches. CDR3 size: 14 residues. Per germline, CDR1 MDHEN and CDR2 SYDVKM. The full variable domain, rest sourced from reference TRBV28 and TRBJ2-1, is DVKVTQSSRYLVKRTGEKVFLECVQDMDHENMFWYRQDPGLGLRLIYFSYDVKMKEKGDIPEGYSVSREKKERFSLILESASTNQTSMYLCASLTSGALYEQFFGPGTRLTVL.

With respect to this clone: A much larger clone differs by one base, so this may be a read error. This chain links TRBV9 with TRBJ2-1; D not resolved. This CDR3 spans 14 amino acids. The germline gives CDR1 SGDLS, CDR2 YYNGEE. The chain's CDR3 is CASSGPRNLVEPFF. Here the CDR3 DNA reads TGTGCCAGCAGCGGTCCGAGGAATCTTGTTGAGCCGTTCTTC.

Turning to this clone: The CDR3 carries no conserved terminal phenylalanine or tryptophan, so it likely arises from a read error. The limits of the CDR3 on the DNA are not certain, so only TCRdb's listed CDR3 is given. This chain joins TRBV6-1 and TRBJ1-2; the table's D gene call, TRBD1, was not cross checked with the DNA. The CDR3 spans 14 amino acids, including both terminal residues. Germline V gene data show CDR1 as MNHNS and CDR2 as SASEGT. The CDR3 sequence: CASSEAGTVNGDTL.

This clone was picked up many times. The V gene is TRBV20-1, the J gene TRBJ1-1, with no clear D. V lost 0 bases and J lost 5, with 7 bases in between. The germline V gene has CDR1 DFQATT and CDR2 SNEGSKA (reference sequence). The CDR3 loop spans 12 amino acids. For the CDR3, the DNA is TGCAGTGCTAGAGACTTCTATACTGAAGCTTTCTTT. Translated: CSARDFYTEAFF.

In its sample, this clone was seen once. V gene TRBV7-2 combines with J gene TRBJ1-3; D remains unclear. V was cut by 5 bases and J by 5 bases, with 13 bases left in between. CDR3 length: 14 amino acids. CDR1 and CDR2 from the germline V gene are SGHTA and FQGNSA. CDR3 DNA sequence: TGTGCCAGCAGCCCTGTGTACAGTCGAAACACCATATATTTT. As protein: CASSPVYSRNTIYF. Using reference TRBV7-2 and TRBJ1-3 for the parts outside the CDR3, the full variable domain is GAGVSQSPSNKVTEKGKDVELRCDPISGHTALYWYRQSLGQGLEFLIYFQGNSAPDKSGLPSDRFSAERTGGSVSTLTIQRTQQEDSAVYLCASSPVYSRNTIYFGEGSWLTVV.